The text below deals with one TCR beta chain. Its antigen is not known. This sample was included in a study of shared clonotypes between healthy human individuals. Study background: A donor's plate count was three for CD4 naive and three for CD4 memory; CD8 naive had two and CD8 memory one.

Trimming pared 5 bases from V and 2 bases from J, leaving 22 bases between. CDR1 is SGHVS and CDR2 is FQNEAQ in the germline V gene. This CDR3 has 19 amino acids. TCRdb's table, derived via immunoSEQ multiplex PCR, lists solely in-frame clones and lacks some. The sample yields millions of clones, 85% to 95% seen once. Adult donors, all healthy and HIV-negative, had no recent acute infections or vaccinations. Study outcomes and limitations: Large sequencing depth failed to make sorted-subset sequencing complete, rarefaction showed. Among four donors, roughly 5% of naive CD4 clonotypes were found in common.

The sequenced material came from naive CD4+ T cells sorted from blood. Noted subset: CD45RA+ positively selected. V and J are TRBV7-8 and TRBJ1-6, with D possibly being TRBD1 (6 bases). This clonotype originated in a man younger than 35 in good health. CDR3: CASSPLTLTGYAYNSPLHF. The CDR3 nucleotides are TGTGCCAGCAGCCCCCTGACCCTGACAGGTTATGCCTATAATTCACCCCTCCACTTT.